Sequencing of this TCR beta chain was carried out in a study of blood T cell repertoires in COVID-19. Background on the study: From the United States, Italy and Spain came samples of acute and convalescent COVID-19.

Original processing notes: Cell counts per sample came from amplifying reference gene primers. Method: immunoSEQ multiplex PCR; TCRdb's copy keeps in-frame clones and lacks some. Clone size and V and J calls were adopted from that table, with D and trimming inferred from the DNA. The table includes about 67,000 clones, about 90% detected once. The CDR3 is 14 residues long. V shed 5 bases and J shed 5 bases, with 17 bases lying between them. CDR1 and CDR2 (germline): GTSNPN, SVGIG (reference sequence). J is TRBJ2-3 and V is TRBV30, with D perhaps TRBD1 (6 bases). The TCR comes from a man aged 50 or older with active COVID-19. Sequencing was performed on peripheral blood. The CDR3 loop is CAWARGNTKDTQYF. CDR3 DNA: TGTGCCTGGGCAAGGGGGAATACTAAAGATACGCAGTATTTT.